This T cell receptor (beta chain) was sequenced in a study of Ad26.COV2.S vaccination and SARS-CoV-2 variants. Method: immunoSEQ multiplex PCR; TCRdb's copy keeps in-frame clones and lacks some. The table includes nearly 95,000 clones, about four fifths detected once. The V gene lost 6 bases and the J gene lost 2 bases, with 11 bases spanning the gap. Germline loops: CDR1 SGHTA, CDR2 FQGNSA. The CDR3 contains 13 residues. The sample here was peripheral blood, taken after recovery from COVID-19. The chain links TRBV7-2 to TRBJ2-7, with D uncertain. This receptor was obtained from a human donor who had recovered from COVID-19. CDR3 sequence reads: CASRDGLAYEQYF. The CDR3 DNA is TGTGCCAGCAGGGATGGGCTCGCCTACGAGCAGTACTTC.